This T cell receptor (beta chain) was captured in a study of shared clonotypes between healthy human individuals. Study information: CD4 naive cells filled three plates per donor, CD4 memory three, CD8 naive two and CD8 memory one.

This clone was picked up one time. Deletions cut 5 bases from V and 7 bases from J, with 21 bases between. This CDR3 comprises 15 residues. CDR1 and CDR2 from the germline V gene are MDHEN and SYDVKM. The repertoire was sequenced with immunoSEQ multiplex PCR; TCRdb's copy has only in-frame clones and lacks some. Of fewer than 1 million clones in the sample, about 96% were seen once. Naivety among CD8 cells was defined by CD45RO negativity and positive CCR7 selection, thereby excluding terminally differentiated effector memory CD45RA+ cells. Sequencing used naive CD8+ T cells sorted from blood. This TCR was recovered from a man aged 25-45 years in good health. J is TRBJ2-7 and V is TRBV28; no clear D gene. CDR3 sequence: CASSVGAAILLEQYF. CDR3 nucleotide sequence: TGTGCCAGCAGTGTGGGCGCGGCTATACTTCTGGAGCAGTACTTC.